Following are 9 T cell receptor beta chains from one sample sequenced in a study of early T cells in non-severe SARS-CoV-2 infection. TCRdb re-derived calls from the 5' RACE reads in MiXCR, one entry per CDR3 protein. The sample lists approximately 50,000 distinct CDR3 sequences, roughly 9.6% seen once, with approximately 13% in the top ten. Specimen: whole blood. All receptors come from an adult who was a healthcare worker with PCR-confirmed SARS-CoV-2 infection or an uninfected control (not recorded which).

The rearrangement uses TRBV6-6 and TRBJ1-1; D remains ambiguous. The V end was cut by 2 bases, the J end by 0 bases, with 4 bases between. CDR1 MNHNY and CDR2 SVGAGI come from the germline V gene (reference sequence). This CDR3 spans 13 amino acids. In DNA form, the CDR3 reads TGTGCCAGCAGTTACGGAATGAACACTGAAGCTTTCTTT. Its protein is CASSYGMNTEAFF.

Ten or more counts support this clonotype. The V and J genes are TRBV20-1 and TRBJ1-3; D uncertain. CDR1 and CDR2 (germline): DFQATT, SNEGSKA (reference sequence). The CDR3 loop spans 13 amino acids. Trimming took off 5 bases at V and 0 bases at J, with 8 bases between the two ends. The CDR3 loop reads CSASQLSGNTIYF. The CDR3 nucleotides read TGCAGTGCTTCCCAGCTCTCTGGAAACACCATATATTTT.

The table lists this clonotype with many counts. This chain links TRBV2 with TRBJ2-5; D call uncertain. The V gene lost 6 bases and the J gene lost 0 bases, with 8 bases spanning the gap. This CDR3 spans 13 amino acids. Germline-derived CDR1 and CDR2 are SNHLY and FYNNEI. This CDR3 reads CASSPNYQETQYF. In nucleotides, the CDR3 is TGTGCCAGCAGCCCCAATTACCAAGAGACCCAGTACTTC.

This chain connects TRBV2 to TRBJ2-3; D is uncertain. Germline values: CDR1 SNHLY, CDR2 FYNNEI. V lost 0 bases and J lost 11, with 9 bases in between. The CDR3 is made up of 12 amino acids. In DNA, the CDR3 is TGTGCCAGCAGTGAAGCACGCTCGGGGCAGTATTTT. This sequence encodes CASSEARSGQYF.

This clonotype occurred many times. This sequence joins TRBV5-4 and TRBJ2-1, with D perhaps matching TRBD2 (5 bases). Looked up from germline, CDR1 is SGHNT and CDR2 is YYREEE (reference sequence). V shed 2 bases and J shed 0 bases, with 12 bases lying between them. This CDR3 is built from 16 residues. CDR3 sequence: CASSFVGISSYNEQFF. Written as DNA, the CDR3 is TGTGCCAGCAGCTTCGTCGGGATTAGCTCCTACAATGAGCAGTTCTTC.

As to this clonotype: No conserved phenylalanine or tryptophan ends this CDR3, so it is likely a read error. This rearrangement joins TRBV20-1 to TRBJ2-7; possible D gene TRBD1, 6 bases. This CDR3 is built from 15 residues. CDR1 and CDR2 (germline): DFQATT, SNEGSKA (reference sequence). V was cut by 5 bases and J by 0 bases, with 17 bases left in between. The DNA of the CDR3 is TGCAGTGCTTTCAATCCGACAGGTAGCTCCTACGAGCAGTACTAC. Its protein product is CSAFNPTGSSYEQYY.

There are many counts of this clonotype. The chain joins TRBV27 to TRBJ1-2; D is undetermined. Trimming removed 4 bases at V and 4 bases at J, with 13 bases between. Germline CDR1 is MNHEY and CDR2 is SMNVEV (reference sequence). This CDR3 comprises 14 residues. CDR3: CASSSHAGSYGYTF. As DNA, the CDR3 is TGTGCCAGCAGTTCCCACGCGGGTTCCTATGGCTACACCTTC.

This clonotype was detected ten times or more. The chain couples TRBV5-4 to TRBJ2-5; 7 nucleotides agree with TRBD2. Germline loops: CDR1 SGHNT, CDR2 YYREEE (reference sequence). After removal of 0 bases from V and 7 bases from J, the junction contained 3 bases not matched to a gene. This CDR3 has 13 residues. The DNA for the CDR3 is TGTGCCAGCAGCTTGGATTGGGGGGGGACCCAGTACTTC. Its translation is CASSLDWGGTQYF.

The J gene is TRBJ2-1, the V gene TRBV7-9, with D possibly matching TRBD2 (5 bases). This CDR3 region has 12 residues. Germline loops: CDR1 SEHNR, CDR2 FQNEAQ (reference sequence). V shed 1 base and J shed 9 bases, with 7 bases lying between them. The DNA for the CDR3 is TGTGCCAGCAGCTTAGGGACTTTTGAGCAGTTCTTC. It translates to CASSLGTFEQFF.